The rows below give T cell receptor beta chains drawn from one sample of a study of cytomegalovirus exposure and HLA in healthy donors. Produced via immunoSEQ multiplex PCR; TCRdb's table is partial and in-frame only. This sample contains around 25,000 clones. The specimen was PBMCs. Receptors were obtained from a male donor in good health and CMV-seropositive. CDR3s include the opening cysteine and the closing phenylalanine or tryptophan. Fields, in order: J gene, V gene, D gene, CDR3 DNA, CDR3 protein. D genes are given only for firm matches.

TRBJ2-1 TRBV5-1 TRBD2 TGCGCCAGCAGCCACACTAGCGGGGAGAAATATAATGAGCAGTTCTTC CASSHTSGEKYNEQFF
TRBJ2-1 TRBV9 TRBD2 TGTGCCAGCAGCGTAGGGCTAGCGGACGCCAAGGGGCAGTTCTTC CASSVGLADAKGQFF
TRBJ2-7 TRBV28 . TGTGCCAGCAGTTTAAGTAATGACTACGAGCAGTACTTC CASSLSNDYEQYF
TRBJ1-1 TRBV6-5 . TGTGCCAGCAGTTACGGGCAGAACACTGAAGCTTTCTTT CASSYGQNTEAFF
TRBJ2-1 TRBV7-2 . TGTGCCATCCCCCGACTGCCCCGCTACAATGAGCAGTTCTTC CAIPRLPRYNEQFF
TRBJ1-1 TRBV5-5 TRBD1 TGTGCCAGCAGCCAATGGACAGGGGGGACTGAAGCTTTCTTT CASSQWTGGTEAFF
TRBJ1-5 TRBV7-2 . TGTGCCAGCAGCTTAGACGTGTTCGGAGATCAGCCCCAGCATTTT CASSLDVFGDQPQHF
TRBJ2-7 TRBV7-9 TRBD1 TGTGCCAGCAGCACCCGGACAGGGGGGACTTCTATTAGGTACTTC CASSTRTGGTSIRYF
TRBJ2-3 TRBV29-1 TRBD1 TGCAGCGTAAGGGACAGGGGGCCGGCAGATACGCAGTATTTT CSVRDRGPADTQYF
TRBJ1-2 TRBV7-6 . TGTGCCAGCAGCCCCCATCCCCCTGGCTACACCTTC CASSPHPPGYTF
TRBJ2-1 TRBV19 TRBD2 TGTGCCAGTAGGAGCGGGAGCCGGACTTACAATGAGCAGTTCTTC CASRSGSRTYNEQFF
TRBJ1-1 TRBV28 . TGTGCCAGCAGTGAGGAGGGGTACCTTAACACTGAAGCTTTCTTT CASSEEGYLNTEAFF
TRBJ1-4 TRBV18 . TGTGCCAGCTCACCACTTACAACTAATGAAAAACTGTTTTTT CASSPLTTNEKLFF
TRBJ2-7 TRBV6-5 . TGTGCCAGCAGGACAGGACCTATCTACGAGCAGTACTTC CASRTGPIYEQYF
TRBJ1-1 TRBV6-1 TRBD1 TGTGCCAGCAGTGGACAGGGGAACACTGAAGCTTTCTTT CASSGQGNTEAFF
TRBJ2-2 TRBV28 . TGTGCCAGCAGTGAGACAGGTGGTTCGTTTCACGGGGAGCTGTTTTTT CASSETGGSFHGELFF
TRBJ2-1 TRBV27 . TGTGCCAGCAGTTTTAGTGGGGGCCCCTACAATGAGCAGTTCTTC CASSFSGGPYNEQFF
TRBJ2-3 TRBV10-3 . TGTGCCATCAGTGGAACAGGGACCACAGATACGCAGTATTTT CAISGTGTTDTQYF
TRBJ2-5 TRBV9 . TGTGCCAGCAGCGTAGGACAGAGCTTGGAGACCCAGTACTTC CASSVGQSLETQYF
TRBJ1-5 TRBV4-3 . TGCGCCAGCAGCCAAGACGGGCAGGGTGGGGATCAGCCCCAGCATTTT CASSQDGQGGDQPQHF
TRBJ2-7 TRBV6-5 TRBD1 TGTGCCAGCAGTTACCGAACTCAGGGGGCGGGCTACGAGCAGTACTTC CASSYRTQGAGYEQYF
TRBJ2-1 TRBV7-3 TRBD1 TGTGCCAGCAGCCTCCGGCAGGGGGCGCGGGAGCAGTTCTTC CASSLRQGAREQFF
TRBJ1-2 TRBV28 . TGTGCCAGCAACTCAGGCGGGTATGGCTACACCTTC CASNSGGYGYTF
TRBJ2-2 TRBV28 . TGTGCCAGCAGTTCGTTAGGGACATTCGAGCTAACCGGGGAGCTGTTTTTT CASSSLGTFELTGELFF
TRBJ1-2 TRBV6-4 . TGTGCCAGCCAAACAGGGCTTGCGGGCGGCTACACCTTC CASQTGLAGGYTF
TRBJ1-1 TRBV7-9 . TGTGCCAGCAGCACCACTGGGAACACTGAAGCTTTCTTT CASSTTGNTEAFF